This T cell receptor beta chain was identified in a study of cytomegalovirus exposure and HLA in healthy donors. TCRdb's copy holds only in-frame clones and misses some; the assay was immunoSEQ multiplex PCR. This sample has under 350,000 clones; 80% to 90% occur once, and the top ten carry over 0.95%. CDR1 is SGHRS and CDR2 is YFSETQ in the germline V gene. J was trimmed by 4 bases and V by 6 bases; bases with no gene match: 3. This CDR3 has 12 amino acids. The rearrangement joins TRBV5-1 to TRBJ1-2; 7 bases agree with TRBD1. Specimen: PBMCs. This TCR derives from a woman younger than 30 in good health and CMV-seronegative. The CDR3 loop is CASTRDSYGYTF. CDR3 nucleotide sequence: TGCGCCAGCACTCGGGACAGCTATGGCTACACCTTC.